These T cell receptor beta chains were read from a single sample in a study of beta chain features in type 1 diabetes. TCRdb keeps only in-frame clones here, not all; method: immunoSEQ multiplex PCR. The sample includes about 230,000 clones, 15% to 20% of them seen just once. The material sequenced was naive CD4+ T cells from blood. The receptors were gathered from a man aged 25 to 45 with type 1 diabetes. The CDR3 runs from the conserved cysteine through the conserved F or W. The order of the fields is CDR3 protein, CDR3 DNA, J gene, clone size, D gene, V gene. The D gene is left open where the match is weak. The size of a clone is reported for some rows only, either as once, few or many, or as a class for expanded clones.

CASRGDRGRTQYF,TGTGCCAGCAGGGGGGACAGGGGTAGGACCCAGTACTTC,TRBJ2-5,-,TRBD1,TRBV2
CATSRGQDYEQYF,TGTGCCACCAGCAGGGGACAGGACTACGAGCAGTACTTC,TRBJ2-7,few,TRBD1,TRBV15
CASSQVGLAVYNEQFF,TGCGCCAGCAGCCAAGTTGGACTAGCGGTTTACAATGAGCAGTTCTTC,TRBJ2-1,-,TRBD2,TRBV4-1
CASSRTSTGDYEQYF,TGCGCCAGCAGCCGTACATCGACGGGCGACTACGAGCAGTACTTC,TRBJ2-7,-,-,TRBV4-1
CSVLGLAGGSGVYNEQFF,TGCAGCGTCCTAGGACTAGCGGGAGGATCGGGAGTGTACAATGAGCAGTTCTTC,TRBJ2-1,-,TRBD2,TRBV29-1
CASSLDGQGTGELFF,TGCGCCAGCAGCTTGGACGGACAGGGCACCGGGGAGCTGTTTTTT,TRBJ2-2,few,TRBD1,TRBV5-1
CASRSTGSYEQYF,TGTGCCAGCCGGTCGACTGGTTCCTACGAGCAGTACTTC,TRBJ2-7,few,-,TRBV27
CSVGGRWGANEKLFF,TGCAGCGTTGGGGGCAGATGGGGAGCTAATGAAAAACTGTTTTTT,TRBJ1-4,few,-,TRBV29-1
CASSVAYSTDTQYF,TGTGCCAGCAGCGTAGCCTACAGCACAGATACGCAGTATTTT,TRBJ2-3,-,-,TRBV9
CASSYRSTGTYEQYF,TGTGCCAGCAGTTACAGGTCGACAGGCACCTACGAGCAGTACTTC,TRBJ2-7,few,-,TRBV6-5
CASSLSRDPSEQYF,TGTGCCAGCAGCTTATCCCGGGACCCCTCCGAGCAGTACTTC,TRBJ2-7,few,-,TRBV7-9
CASSYKTVTNTGELFF,TGTGCCAGCAGCTACAAGACAGTAACGAACACCGGGGAGCTGTTTTTT,TRBJ2-2,-,-,TRBV7-2
CASSLDGEAFF,TGTGCCAGCAGCTTAGACGGTGAAGCTTTCTTT,TRBJ1-1,few,-,TRBV7-9
CASSDRGQGTEAFF,TGTGCCAGCAGCGACAGGGGGCAGGGCACTGAAGCTTTCTTT,TRBJ1-1,-,TRBD1,TRBV13
CASSVVGDPSVDTQYF,TGTGCCAGCAGCGTAGTAGGGGACCCAAGTGTAGATACGCAGTATTTT,TRBJ2-3,-,-,TRBV9
CAWSRIEYNEQFF,TGTGCCTGGAGCCGAATCGAGTACAATGAGCAGTTCTTC,TRBJ2-1,few,-,TRBV30
CASSLEGTHYEQYF,TGCGCCAGCAGCTTGGAGGGCACCCACTACGAGCAGTACTTC,TRBJ2-7,-,-,TRBV5-1
CASSLTGANEQYF,TGTGCCAGCAGCTTGACAGGCGCCAACGAGCAGTACTTC,TRBJ2-7,few,-,TRBV7-2
CASTPAGAYEQYF,TGTGCCAGCACCCCTGCGGGTGCCTACGAGCAGTACTTC,TRBJ2-7,few,-,TRBV11-2
CASSRFNEKLFF,TGTGCCAGCAGCCGATTCAATGAAAAACTGTTTTTT,TRBJ1-4,-,-,TRBV7-9
CASSQDLGDAKNIQYF,TGTGCCAGCAGCCAAGATCTTGGGGATGCCAAAAACATTCAGTACTTC,TRBJ2-4,-,-,TRBV14
CASSPSTGSYNEQFF,TGTGCCAGCAGCCCTTCTACGGGATCTTACAATGAGCAGTTCTTC,TRBJ2-1,few,-,TRBV5-4
CASSLRDQETQYF,TGTGCCAGCAGCTTAAGAGACCAAGAGACCCAGTACTTC,TRBJ2-5,-,-,TRBV7-2
CAWKGLQEAFF,TGTGCCTGGAAGGGCCTCCAAGAAGCTTTCTTT,TRBJ1-1,-,-,TRBV30
CSVEGGQGRADTQYF,TGCAGCGTTGAGGGAGGACAGGGGAGAGCAGATACGCAGTATTTT,TRBJ2-3,few,TRBD1,TRBV29-1
CASSVGGAGLVYEQYF,TGTGCCAGCAGCGTAGGCGGTGCGGGACTAGTGTACGAGCAGTACTTC,TRBJ2-7,-,TRBD2,TRBV9
CASSAPDRGTDTQYF,TGTGCCAGCAGCGCGCCGGACAGGGGAACAGATACGCAGTATTTT,TRBJ2-3,few,TRBD1,TRBV7-9
CASSRLVIGETQYF,TGTGCCAGCAGCCGACTAGTGATTGGGGAGACCCAGTACTTC,TRBJ2-5,few,-,TRBV28
CSVEDVTTGRHQPQHF,TGCAGCGTTGAAGACGTAACAACAGGGAGGCATCAGCCCCAGCATTTT,TRBJ1-5,few,-,TRBV29-1
CASSGLAGSYNEQFF,TGCGCCAGCTCTGGACTAGCGGGCTCCTACAATGAGCAGTTCTTC,TRBJ2-1,few,TRBD2,TRBV5-1
CASSGEGNTEAFF,TGTGCCAGCAGTGGAGAGGGGAACACTGAAGCTTTCTTT,TRBJ1-1,-,-,TRBV2
CASSEIMENTEAFF,TGTGCCAGCAGTGAAATTATGGAGAACACTGAAGCTTTCTTT,TRBJ1-1,few,-,TRBV25-1
CSVAAGKAEAFF,TGCAGCGTTGCGGCAGGGAAGGCTGAAGCTTTCTTT,TRBJ1-1,-,-,TRBV29-1
CSVTGGGVTEAFF,TGCAGCGTGACCGGCGGAGGGGTCACTGAAGCTTTCTTT,TRBJ1-1,-,-,TRBV29-1
CASSEYPGNEQFF,TGTGCCAGCAGTGAATATCCTGGCAATGAGCAGTTCTTC,TRBJ2-1,-,-,TRBV2
CASSPRQVTYEQYF,TGTGCCAGCAGCCCCAGACAGGTTACCTACGAGCAGTACTTC,TRBJ2-7,-,-,TRBV7-8
CASSQDREQKQETQYF,TGTGCCAGCAGCCAAGATCGGGAACAGAAACAAGAGACCCAGTACTTC,TRBJ2-5,-,-,TRBV14
CASTHSGGSSYNEQFF,TGTGCCAGCACCCATAGTGGCGGGAGCTCCTACAATGAGCAGTTCTTC,TRBJ2-1,-,TRBD2,TRBV28
CASGDTQGDAYF,TGTGCTAGTGGTGATACACAGGGCGATGCGTACTTC,TRBJ2-7,-,-,TRBV12-5
CASSPQERSGYTF,TGTGCCAGCAGCCCACAGGAGAGGAGTGGCTACACCTTC,TRBJ1-2,-,-,TRBV7-9
CSVKVTNQPQHF,TGCAGCGTCAAGGTAACCAATCAGCCCCAGCATTTT,TRBJ1-5,few,-,TRBV29-1
CASSSRGAGEQYF,TGCGCCAGCAGCTCCCGAGGGGCTGGCGAGCAGTACTTC,TRBJ2-7,few,-,TRBV5-1
CAWSGGRGLGYTF,TGTGCCTGGAGCGGTGGCAGGGGGCTTGGCTACACCTTC,TRBJ1-2,-,TRBD1,TRBV30